This entry features one TCR beta chain sequence. The entry originates in a study of OX40 agonist ivuxolimab in advanced cancers. Study-wide context: Intravenous ivuxolimab was administered to patients every 2 weeks at 0.01 to 10 mg/kg. A diagnosis of hepatocellular carcinoma, melanoma, renal cell or head and neck cancer was present in dose-escalation patients.

Germline-derived CDR1 and CDR2 are SQVTM and ANQGSEA. The CDR3 is made up of 13 amino acids. Trimming shortened V by 6 bases and J by 4 bases, and 13 bases separated the two germline ends. Assay: immunoSEQ multiplex PCR; the TCRdb copy retains only in-frame clones and omits some. This sample has fewer than 70,000 clones, with 84% found just once. V usage is TRBV29-1 and J usage is TRBJ1-5, with D perhaps matching TRBD1 (5 bases). The sequence was obtained from an adult with an advanced solid tumor such as melanoma, head and neck, liver or kidney cancer. Sample: CD4+ or CD8+ T cells sorted from blood, taken in a trial of the OX40 agonist ivuxolimab. CDR3 coding DNA: TGCAGCGTAGCCGGGACTCCTAATCAGCCCCAGCATTTT. Protein sequence: CSVAGTPNQPQHF.